This TCR beta chain was sequenced during a study of cytomegalovirus exposure and HLA in healthy donors. In regard to this clone: The antigen is undetermined.

It was with 60 Vbeta and 13 Jbeta primers that the PCR ran. Clones were sequenced by immunoSEQ multiplex PCR, and TCRdb holds only the in-frame ones, with some missing. The sample has over 150,000 clones; roughly 76% are singletons. Looked up from germline, CDR1 is SGHRS and CDR2 is YFSETQ. CDR3 size: 17 residues. The ends lost 0 bases at V and 0 bases at J; junction bases unmatched: 8. The study's findings and limits: Follow-up analysis later connected one missense variant in DCLRE1C with trimming of TCR beta V- and J-genes. Reports indicate that TCR beta sequences accurately predicted the HLA-A and HLA-B alleles of most subjects. Analysis performed later found under 20,000 TCR beta sequences associated with HLA alleles at 0.05 false discovery rate. Earlier analysis looked at TCR beta V segments, and most were productive about 87% or about 30% of the time.

The origin of this receptor is a man between 60 and 70 years old in good health and CMV-seronegative. The sequencing input was PBMCs. This sequence joins TRBV5-1 and TRBJ1-2; TRBD1 aligns across 7 bases. CDR3 nucleotide sequence: TGCGCCAGCAGCTTGGGCCTTTTGGGACAGACTAACTATGGCTACACCTTC. It specifies CASSLGLLGQTNYGYTF. Combining the CDR3 with reference TRBV5-1 and TRBJ1-2 gives the whole variable domain KAGVTQTPRYLIKTRGQQVTLSCSPISGHRSVSWYQQTPGQGLQFLFEYFSETQRNKGNFPGRFSGRQFSNSRSEMNVSTLELGDSALYLCASSLGLLGQTNYGYTFGSGTRLTVV.